Detailed here is one T cell receptor (beta chain). The target antigen is unknown. The identical CDR3 is also encoded by other nucleotide sequences in the sample. These data are taken from a study of shared clonotypes between healthy human individuals. The study's findings and limits: Against clonotypes common to all four donors, non-shared ones had lower generation probabilities. The sharing of 4.5% to 6.5% of naive CD4 clonotypes was seen across several donors. A generally larger estimated richness was seen in naive subsets than in memory subsets. Deeper or shallower sequencing was expected to change how clonotypes are shared among donors.

Cells designated naive CD8 were CD45RO-negative and were positively selected for CCR7, with terminally differentiated effector memory CD45RA+ cells excluded. The protocol was immunoSEQ multiplex PCR, while the TCRdb copy is restricted to in-frame clones and leaves out a portion. Here the sample spans about 2.1 million clones, 90% to 95% being singletons. CDR3 length: 14 amino acids. Germline V gene data show CDR1 as MNHEY and CDR2 as SMNVEV (reference sequence). V lost 2 bases, J lost 0 bases, and 6 bases lay in between. This rearrangement joins TRBV27 to TRBJ2-3, with D unresolved. The specimen sequenced was naive CD8+ T cells from PBMCs. The TCR was taken from a man aged 18 to 30 in good health. Some clones in this sample may be carry-over from other donors' samples. The CDR3 is CASSLRASTDTQYF. CDR3 DNA sequence: TGTGCCAGCAGTTTACGCGCTAGCACAGATACGCAGTATTTT.